One sample yielded the 10 T cell receptor beta chains listed below, sequenced in a study of T cell repertoires in cytomegalovirus infection. TCRdb recomputed calls from the reads with MiXCR, one row per CDR3 protein. The table shows roughly 190,000 distinct CDR3 sequences, with 8% to 10% occurring only once. Source material: PBMCs. Every receptor here comes from a human donor in good health (CMV status not recorded). Some clones in this sample may be carry-over from other donors' samples.

This clonotype came up many times. The rearrangement links TRBV9 to TRBJ1-1, with 9 bases aligning to TRBD1. This CDR3 spans 15 amino acids. Unmatched junction bases numbered 4, after V lost 2 bases and J lost 2 bases. Germline V gene lookup returns CDR1 SGDLS and CDR2 YYNGEE. The CDR3 DNA follows: TGTGCCAGCAGCGTCACGGGACAGGGAAACACTGAAGCTTTCTTT. Protein product: CASSVTGQGNTEAFF.

This clonotype was seen ten or more times. The V and J genes are TRBV12-3 or TRBV12-4 and TRBJ2-7; D unresolved. V lost 1 base to trimming and J lost 6 bases, with 10 bases between them. The CDR3 consists of 13 residues. The CDR3 nucleotides read TGTGCCAGCAGTTTAGGGATAGCAACCGAGCAGTACTTC. Its protein is CASSLGIATEQYF.

This clonotype has a handful of counts. V usage is TRBV3-1 and J usage is TRBJ1-1; D remains unclear. Germline assignment: CDR1 LGHDT and CDR2 YNNKEL (reference sequence). The CDR3 has 13 amino acids. Trimming removed 0 bases from V and 8 bases from J, with 10 bases in between. The CDR3 nucleotides are TGTGCCAGCAGCCAAGATGAGGGTCCAGAAGCTTTCTTT. Translating gives CASSQDEGPEAFF.

At least ten counts were recorded for this clonotype. The chain is built from TRBV7-2 and TRBJ2-1, with 9 bases lining up with TRBD2. Germline assignment: CDR1 SGHTA and CDR2 FQGNSA. CDR3 length: 19 amino acids. With V trimmed by 7 bases and J by 7 bases, 23 bases remained unmatched. The CDR3 loop reads CASNLGAGGLRLALNEQFF. The CDR3 DNA reads TGTGCCAGCAACCTGGGGGCGGGGGGGCTTCGCCTCGCCCTGAATGAGCAGTTCTTC. The full variable domain, rest sourced from reference TRBV7-2 and TRBJ2-1, is GAGVSQSPSNKVTEKGKDVELRCDPISGHTALYWYRQSLGQGLEFLIYFQGNSAPDKSGLPSDRFSAERTGGSVSTLTIQRTQQEDSAVYLCASNLGAGGLRLALNEQFFGPGTRLTVL.

This clonotype was observed many times. The V gene is TRBV29-1, the J gene TRBJ2-1; D perhaps matches TRBD2 (8 bases). Trimming shortened V by 1 base and J by 8 bases, and 18 bases separated the two germline ends. From germline, CDR1 is SQVTM and CDR2 ANQGSEA. The CDR3 is made up of 15 amino acids. CDR3 region: CSVEAGPGGGHEQFF. CDR3 nucleotides: TGCAGCGTTGAAGCAGGCCCGGGAGGGGGCCATGAGCAGTTCTTC.

This clonotype was picked up many times. CDR3 sequence (DNA): TGCGCCAGCAGCCAAGATAGAACTCACTGGGGGAGCTCTGGGGCCAACGTCCTGACTTTC. Translated: CASSQDRTHWGSSGANVLTF. V gene TRBV4-1 combines with J gene TRBJ2-6; the D call may be TRBD1 or TRBD2 (5 bases each). Germline CDR1 reads MGHRA; CDR2 reads YSYEKL. The CDR3 runs to 20 residues. Trimming stripped 0 bases from V and 0 bases from J, with 18 bases between.

The rearrangement uses TRBV5-1 and TRBJ1-2; D unclear. Germline V gives CDR1 SGHRS, CDR2 YFSETQ. This CDR3 has 14 residues. V dropped 0 bases and J dropped 2 bases, with 8 bases sitting between them. The CDR3 DNA reads as TGCGCCAGCAGCTTGGACCAAGGGAACTATGGCTACACCTTC. Its translation: CASSLDQGNYGYTF.

This clonotype has a handful of counts. The chain has TRBV7-2 and TRBJ1-1; perhaps TRBD1 as D (5 bases). Germline V gene data show CDR1 as SGHTA and CDR2 as FQGNSA. CDR3 length equals 14 residues. V lost 5 bases, J lost 1 base, and 11 bases lay in between. The CDR3 nucleotides are TGTGCCAGCAGCCTATTTGACAGGAACACTGAAGCTTTCTTT. The encoded protein is CASSLFDRNTEAFF.

The rearrangement joins TRBV5-1 to TRBJ1-1; 7 bases fit TRBD1. This CDR3 has 15 amino acids. CDR1 and CDR2 (germline): SGHRS, YFSETQ. J lost 3 bases, V lost 4 bases, and 9 bases had no gene match. The DNA for the CDR3 is TGCGCCAGCAGCCCTGGACAGGCGGGGGACACTGAAGCTTTCTTT. Protein: CASSPGQAGDTEAFF.

This rearrangement joins TRBV20-1 to TRBJ1-1; possibly TRBD1 for D (6 bases). The CDR3 consists of 13 residues. V dropped 4 bases and J dropped 4 bases, with 13 bases sitting between them. Germline V gives CDR1 DFQATT, CDR2 SNEGSKA (reference sequence). The CDR3: CSATRPRGTEAFF. CDR3 bases: TGCAGTGCTACGCGGCCCAGGGGCACTGAAGCTTTCTTT.